These 30 T cell receptor beta chains came from one sample sequenced in a study of CD8+CD57+ T cells in acquired aplastic anemia. TCR beta VDJ and CDR3 profiles were obtained from a genomic DNA template. TCRdb fed the reads into MiXCR, producing one record per CDR3 protein. The sample has 200,000 or so distinct CDR3 sequences; around 45% are singletons. It was patients with CD8+CD57+ cell expansion by flow cytometry who were chosen for sequencing. Sequencing was performed on sorted CD4+, CD8+, or CD8+CD57+ T cells (not recorded which) from PBMCs. These receptors all come from a human donor with aplastic anemia.

The chain joins TRBV7-2 to TRBJ2-7, with 14 positions matching TRBD2. Germline values: CDR1 SGHTA, CDR2 FQGNSA. The CDR3 covers 17 residues. V gave up 0 bases and J gave up 9 bases; unmatched junction bases: 10. CDR3 bases: TGTGCCAGCAGCTTAGCTTTCGGGACTAGCGGGAGAACGGTGCAGTACTTC. Amino acid sequence: CASSLAFGTSGRTVQYF.

Notes on this clonotype: A read error may account for a junction end that differs from germline. This sequence joins TRBV9 and TRBJ1-1; D is undetermined. Germline V gives CDR1 SGDLS, CDR2 YYNGEE. The CDR3 consists of 12 residues. CDR3 in amino acids: CASSSANTEALF. CDR3 coding DNA: TGTGCCAGCAGCTCAGCGAACACTGAAGCTCTCTTT.

The chain recombines TRBV20-1 with TRBJ2-5; D is perhaps TRBD2 (6 bases). The V gene lost 5 bases and the J gene lost 5 bases, with 21 bases spanning the gap. The V gene's germline CDR1 is DFQATT and CDR2 SNEGSKA (reference sequence). The CDR3 consists of 15 residues. The CDR3 nucleotides read TGCAGTGCTGGTAGCGGCCTCATCTCTTCGGAGACCCAGTACTTC. This gives the protein CSAGSGLISSETQYF.

The chain couples TRBV10-3 to TRBJ2-2; D might be TRBD1 (5 bases). With 6 bases removed from V and 7 bases from J, the gap between germline ends came to 15 bases. CDR3 length: 14 amino acids. Germline V lookup: CDR1 ENHRY, CDR2 SYGVKD. CDR3 nucleotide sequence: TGTGCCATCAGCCGAGGCCAGGGCCACGGGGAGCTGTTTTTT. Its translation is CAISRGQGHGELFF.

V usage is TRBV7-6 and J usage is TRBJ2-1; D unresolved. The CDR3 runs 13 residues. The germline CDR1 and CDR2 sequences are SGHVS and FNYEAQ. Trimming cost V 6 bases and J 1 base, with 7 bases left between them. CDR3 nucleotide sequence: TGTGCCAGCAGTGGCAGATCCTACAATGAGCAGTTCTTC. Translated, it gives CASSGRSYNEQFF.

Turning to this clonotype: This may come from a read error, since a much larger clone is one base off. The chain has TRBV6-5 and TRBJ1-1, with unresolved D. Trimming took off 2 bases at V and 1 base at J, with 14 bases between the two ends. Per germline, CDR1 MNHEY and CDR2 SVGAGI. The CDR3 sequence is 16 residues long. CDR3: CASSYAYTRRNTEAFF. The CDR3 DNA sequence: TGTGCCAGCAGTTACGCCTACACGAGAAGGAACACTGAAGCTTTCTTT.

This clonotype was observed at least ten times. J is TRBJ2-1 and V is TRBV15, with D perhaps matching TRBD1 (6 bases). From germline, CDR1 is LNHNV and CDR2 YYDKDF (reference sequence). CDR3 size: 16 residues. Trimming removed 0 bases from V and 2 bases from J, with 11 bases in between. The CDR3 DNA reads TGTGCCACCAGCAGAGAGGGGACAAGAGCCTACAATGAGCAGTTCTTC. Translation gives CATSREGTRAYNEQFF.

V is TRBV29-1 and J is TRBJ2-5; 9 nucleotides align to TRBD2. The CDR3 extends over 14 amino acids. CDR1 is SQVTM and CDR2 is ANQGSEA in the germline V gene. CDR3 protein: CSARKGGGAETQYF. The CDR3 DNA follows: TGCAGTGCTAGAAAGGGCGGGGGGGCAGAGACCCAGTACTTC. Full variable domain (rest looked up from reference TRBV29-1 and TRBJ2-5): SAVISQKPSRDICQRGTSLTIQCQVDSQVTMMFWYRQQPGQSLTLIATANQGSEATYESGFVIDKFPISRPNLTFSTLTVSNMSPEDSSIYLCSARKGGGAETQYFGPGTRLLVL.

CDR3 in amino acids: CASSRMGTEAFF. DNA of the CDR3: TGTGCCAGCAGCAGAATGGGGACTGAAGCTTTCTTT. J is TRBJ1-1 and V is TRBV7-9, with D unclear. V dropped 5 bases and J dropped 5 bases, with 9 bases sitting between them. Looked up from germline, CDR1 is SEHNR and CDR2 is FQNEAQ (reference sequence). There are 12 residues in the CDR3.

With regard to this clonotype: The junction departs from the called germline gene at one end, perhaps through a read error. V is TRBV6-1 and J is TRBJ1-1; D unclear. The CDR3 is 15 amino acids. Germline V lookup: CDR1 MNHNS, CDR2 SASEGT. This chain's CDR3 is CAISDGWIEGTEVFF. In nucleotides, the CDR3 is TGTGCCATCAGTGACGGTTGGATTGAGGGCACTGAAGTTTTCTTT.

This chain links TRBV2 with TRBJ1-2, with D unclear. V lost 1 base to trimming and J lost 5 bases, with 14 bases between them. Germline CDR1 reads SNHLY; CDR2 reads FYNNEI. The CDR3 has 15 amino acids. This CDR3 is CASSEGKGTRYGYTF. The CDR3 nucleotides read TGTGCCAGCAGTGAAGGGAAGGGTACGAGGTATGGCTACACCTTC. Drawing the rest from reference TRBV2 and TRBJ1-2, the complete variable domain is EPEVTQTPSHQVTQMGQEVILRCVPISNHLYFYWYRQILGQKVEFLVSFYNNEISEKSEIFDDQFSVERPDGSNFTLKIRSTKLEDSAMYFCASSEGKGTRYGYTFGSGTRLTVV.

J is TRBJ2-1 and V is TRBV29-1, with 7 bases matching TRBD1. Looked up from germline, CDR1 is SQVTM and CDR2 is ANQGSEA. This CDR3 has 14 amino acids. V lost 8 bases to trimming and J lost 2 bases; unmatched junction nucleotides: 9. The CDR3, as DNA: TGCAGCTACTTGGGGCAGGGGGCCTACAATGAGCAGTTCTTC. Protein sequence: CSYLGQGAYNEQFF.

The chain employs TRBV20-1 and TRBJ2-3; unclear D gene. There are 12 residues in the CDR3. Germline V gene sequence: CDR1 DFQATT, CDR2 SNEGSKA (reference sequence). The ends were cut back, 3 bases at V and 2 bases at J, with 6 bases in the middle. In DNA form, the CDR3 reads TGCAGTGCTAGTCCGATCACAGATACGCAGTATTTT. This codes for CSASPITDTQYF.

This clonotype was found a few times. The chain links TRBV3-1 to TRBJ1-1, with unresolved D. Per germline, CDR1 LGHDT and CDR2 YNNKEL (reference sequence). This CDR3 spans 15 amino acids. Trimming stripped 3 bases from V and 4 bases from J, with 15 bases between. CDR3 nucleotide sequence: TGTGCCAGCAGCCACCTAGGGAAGGCTGGCACTGAAGCTTTCTTT. This encodes CASSHLGKAGTEAFF.

To note about this clonotype: With a much larger clone just one base away, this may be a read error. J is TRBJ2-1 and V is TRBV10-3; possible D gene TRBD1, 6 bases. Per the germline V gene, CDR1 is ENHRY and CDR2 is SYGVKD. The CDR3 extends over 15 amino acids. The CDR3 DNA follows: TGTGCCATCAGCCAGGACAGAAGTTCCTACAATGGGCAGTTCTTC. Its translation is CAISQDRSSYNGQFF.

This clonotype was detected many times. The chain employs TRBV11-3 and TRBJ2-2, with D possibly being TRBD2 (5 bases). The V gene lost 7 bases and the J gene lost 6 bases, with 12 bases spanning the gap. Germline loops: CDR1 SGHNT, CDR2 YENEEA. The CDR3 has 13 residues. This CDR3 reads CASTPVEAGELFF. For the CDR3, the DNA is TGTGCCAGCACCCCAGTGGAGGCCGGGGAGCTGTTTTTT.

Of note for this clonotype: This may be a read error, as it is one base from a much larger clone. J is TRBJ2-5 and V is TRBV5-4; tentatively, D is TRBD1 or TRBD2 (5 bases each). The germline V gene has CDR1 SGHNT and CDR2 YYREEE (reference sequence). The CDR3 totals 14 residues. In nucleotides, the CDR3 is TGTGCCAGCAGCTTGCGAAGGGACCAACAGACCCAGTACTTC. Translated, it gives CASSLRRDQQTQYF.

This clonotype was recorded many times. The chain recombines TRBV6-4 with TRBJ2-7; 7 nucleotides line up with TRBD1. The CDR3 consists of 15 residues. From germline, CDR1 is MRHNA and CDR2 SNTAGT. V was clipped by 3 bases and J by 2 bases; unmatched bases: 7. CDR3 sequence (DNA): TGTGCCAGCAGTGAAACAGGGGCCGCTCCCTACGAGCAGTACTTC. This gives the protein CASSETGAAPYEQYF.

This clonotype has a count of ten or more. V is TRBV9 and J is TRBJ2-1, with a tentative D call TRBD2 (5 bases). The CDR3 sequence is 14 residues long. V was trimmed by 1 base and J by 3 bases, leaving 8 bases between them. Germline V CDR1 and CDR2: SGDLS, YYNGEE. This CDR3 reads CASSVRGNYNEQFF. CDR3 DNA: TGTGCCAGCAGCGTACGAGGGAACTACAATGAGCAGTTCTTC.

The genes are TRBV12-5 and TRBJ2-7; D is undetermined. The CDR3 is 12 residues long. V lost 9 bases and J 5 bases, leaving 14 bases between the germline ends. The V gene's germline CDR1 is LGHNT and CDR2 FRNRAP. The CDR3 loop is CASAQPWDEQYF. DNA of the CDR3: TGTGCTAGCGCCCAGCCGTGGGACGAGCAGTACTTC.

The chain has TRBV5-1 and TRBJ2-5, with D perhaps matching TRBD2 (6 bases). Germline loops: CDR1 SGHRS, CDR2 YFSETQ. CDR3 length equals 12 residues. Trimming cost V 5 bases and J 5 bases, with 10 bases left between them. The CDR3 loop reads CASREGTETQYF. The DNA for the CDR3 is TGCGCCAGCAGGGAGGGGACGGAGACCCAGTACTTC.

A note on this clonotype: Possible read error: a much larger clone is one base away. This chain connects TRBV5-5 to TRBJ1-2, with no clear D. Trimming removed 4 bases from V and 2 bases from J, with 12 bases in between. This CDR3 has 14 residues. Germline lookup yields CDR1 SGHKS and CDR2 YYEKEE (reference sequence). For the CDR3, the DNA is TGTGCCAGCAGCCTCAGTCAGGAAAACTATGGCTACACCTTC. This codes for CASSLSQENYGYTF.

The chain uses TRBV4-2 and TRBJ2-7; D is unresolved. This CDR3 is built from 16 residues. Trimming removed 0 bases from V and 2 bases from J, with 14 bases in between. Germline V CDR1 and CDR2: LGHNA, YNFKEQ. The DNA for the CDR3 is TGTGCCAGCAGCCAAGATGAGGCGGTCGGACCCTACGAGCAGTACTTC. It yields the protein CASSQDEAVGPYEQYF.

The rearrangement joins TRBV2 to TRBJ2-1, with no clear D. The CDR3 consists of 13 residues. CDR1 and CDR2 (germline): SNHLY, FYNNEI. Trimming shortened V by 7 bases and J by 4 bases, and 11 bases separated the two germline ends. The CDR3 sequence is CASMGPEYNEQFF. The DNA of the CDR3 is TGTGCCAGCATGGGCCCCGAATACAATGAGCAGTTCTTC.

This clonotype came up once. The J gene is TRBJ2-1, the V gene TRBV11-1; 11 nucleotides match TRBD2. Germline CDR1 reads SGHAT; CDR2 reads FQDESV (reference sequence). With 7 bases clipped from V and 0 bases from J, the junction kept 8 bases outside the gene matches. This CDR3 comprises 17 residues. The CDR3 loop is CASIGLAGPSSYNEQFF. CDR3 coding DNA: TGTGCCAGCATTGGACTAGCGGGTCCCAGCTCCTACAATGAGCAGTTCTTC.

In this sample, this clonotype turned up a few times. V gene TRBV29-1 combines with J gene TRBJ2-5; possible D gene TRBD2, 6 bases. V dropped 8 bases and J dropped 5 bases, with 12 bases sitting between them. The CDR3 covers 11 residues. Germline CDR1 and CDR2: SQVTM and ANQGSEA. The CDR3 protein is CSSGLAETQYF. In DNA, the CDR3 is TGCAGCTCCGGGCTAGCGGAGACCCAGTACTTC.

This clonotype was observed at least ten times. V and J are TRBV5-1 and TRBJ1-1; 7 nucleotides agree with TRBD1. This CDR3 spans 14 amino acids. The germline V gene encodes CDR1 SGHRS and CDR2 YFSETQ. V was clipped by 4 bases and J by 6 bases; unmatched bases: 9. The CDR3 sequence is CASSTHQGGAEAFF. The CDR3 nucleotides read TGCGCCAGCAGCACCCACCAGGGGGGGGCTGAAGCTTTCTTT.

This clonotype has only one observation. This sequence joins TRBV10-3 and TRBJ1-5; possibly TRBD1 for D (6 bases). Trimming cost V 4 bases and J 6 bases, with 16 bases left between them. This CDR3 is 15 amino acids long. Germline CDR1 and CDR2: ENHRY and SYGVKD. CDR3 protein: CAISGGAGDIQPQHF. The CDR3, as DNA: TGTGCCATCAGTGGAGGAGCAGGGGATATTCAGCCCCAGCATTTT.

This clonotype was seen at least ten times. The chain recombines TRBV19 with TRBJ2-5, with 7 bases matching TRBD1. Trimming at V came to 5 bases and at J to 3 bases, leaving 3 bases not matched to a gene. The CDR3 covers 13 residues. The germline CDR1 and CDR2 sequences are LNHDA and SQIVND (reference sequence). The CDR3 loop is CASSPTGEETQYF. The DNA of the CDR3 is TGTGCCAGTAGTCCTACAGGGGAAGAGACCCAGTACTTC.

As concerns this clonotype: One junction end does not reproduce the germline sequence, and a read error may be involved. The chain carries TRBV6-2 or TRBV6-3 and TRBJ2-1, with 7 bases that match TRBD2. Per the germline V gene, CDR1 is MNHEY and CDR2 is SVGEGT. The CDR3 is 16 amino acids. CDR3 DNA sequence: TGTGCCAGCAGAGGCCGGGGAGGGGTTTATGAAAATGAGCGGTTCTTC. It encodes CASRGRGGVYENERFF.